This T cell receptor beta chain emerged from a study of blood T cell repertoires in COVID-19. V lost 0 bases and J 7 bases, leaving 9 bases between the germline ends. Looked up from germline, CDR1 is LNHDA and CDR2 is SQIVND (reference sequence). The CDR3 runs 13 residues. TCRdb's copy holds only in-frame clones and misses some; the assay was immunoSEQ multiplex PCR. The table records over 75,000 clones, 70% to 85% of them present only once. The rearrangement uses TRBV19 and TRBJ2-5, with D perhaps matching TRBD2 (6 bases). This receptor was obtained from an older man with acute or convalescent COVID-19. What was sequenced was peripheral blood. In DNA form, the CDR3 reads TGTGCCAGTAGTATAGAAGGGGAGGCGACCCAGTACTTC. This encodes CASSIEGEATQYF.